The next 3 T cell receptor beta chains were all read from a single sample in a study of T cells in localized non-small cell lung cancer. Assay used: immunoSEQ multiplex PCR; TCRdb lists only in-frame clones, some missing. The table records around 15,000 clones, around 90% of them present only once. The specimen was peripheral blood mononuclear cells, collected before any cancer treatment. The receptors here all came from a woman aged 40-70 years with stage III lung adenocarcinoma.

V gene TRBV11-3 combines with J gene TRBJ2-7; TRBD1 or TRBD2 may be the D gene (5 bases each). From germline, CDR1 is SGHNT and CDR2 YENEEA. Trimming shortened V by 5 bases and J by 2 bases, and 13 bases separated the two germline ends. The CDR3 is 14 amino acids. The CDR3: CASSVNGTTYEQYF. CDR3 DNA sequence: TGTGCCAGCAGCGTTAACGGGACCACCTACGAGCAGTACTTC.

The V and J genes are TRBV6-5 and TRBJ1-2; the D gene is possibly TRBD1 (5 bases). The CDR3 spans 11 residues. Trimming took off 2 bases at V and 13 bases at J, with 11 bases between the two ends. The germline V gene has CDR1 MNHEY and CDR2 SVGAGI. This CDR3 reads CASSYQGRSTF. The CDR3 DNA reads as TGTGCCAGCAGTTACCAGGGAAGAAGCACCTTC.

The V call is TRBV7-3, the J call TRBJ2-2, with D possibly matching TRBD1 (5 bases). This CDR3 spans 16 amino acids. V was trimmed by 5 bases and J by 1 base, leaving 14 bases between them. The germline V gene encodes CDR1 SGHTA and CDR2 FQGTGA. The CDR3 region has the DNA TGTGCCAGCAGCCCCCTCCCAGGGATGAACACCGGGGAGCTGTTTTTT. Protein: CASSPLPGMNTGELFF.